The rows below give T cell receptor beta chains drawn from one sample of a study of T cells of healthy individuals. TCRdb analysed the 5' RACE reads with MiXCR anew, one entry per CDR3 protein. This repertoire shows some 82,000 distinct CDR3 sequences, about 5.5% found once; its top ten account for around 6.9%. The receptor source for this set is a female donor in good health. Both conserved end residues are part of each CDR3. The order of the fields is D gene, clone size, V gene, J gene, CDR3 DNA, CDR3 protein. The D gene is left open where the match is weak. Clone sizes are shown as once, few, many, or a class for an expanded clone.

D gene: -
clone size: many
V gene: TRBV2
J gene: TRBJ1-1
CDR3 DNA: TGTGCCAGCAGTTCCCGGGGGAGCACTGAAGCTTTCTTT
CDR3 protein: CASSSRGSTEAFF

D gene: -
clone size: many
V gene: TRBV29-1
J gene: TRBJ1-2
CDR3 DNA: TGCAGCGTTGAGACCGGAACTAACTATGGCTACACCTTC
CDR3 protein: CSVETGTNYGYTF

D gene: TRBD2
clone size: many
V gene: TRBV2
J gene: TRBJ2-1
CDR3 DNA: TGTGCCAGCAGTGAAAGGACTAGCGGGAGTTTCAATGAGCAGTTCTTC
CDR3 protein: CASSERTSGSFNEQFF

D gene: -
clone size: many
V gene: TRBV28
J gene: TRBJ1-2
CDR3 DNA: TGTGCCAGCACATCCGGGACGGCCTATGGCTACACCTTC
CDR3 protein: CASTSGTAYGYTF

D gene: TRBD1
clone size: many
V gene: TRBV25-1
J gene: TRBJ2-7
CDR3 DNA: TGTGCCAGCAGTGAAGGGACAGGGGTGTACGAGCAGTACTTC
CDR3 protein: CASSEGTGVYEQYF

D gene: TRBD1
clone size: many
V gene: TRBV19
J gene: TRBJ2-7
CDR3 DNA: TGTGCCAGTAGTGGAGACTTTAGCACAGGGGGCTATCCCACCTACGAGCAGTACTTC
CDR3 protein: CASSGDFSTGGYPTYEQYF

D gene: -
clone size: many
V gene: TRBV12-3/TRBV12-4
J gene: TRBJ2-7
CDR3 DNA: TGTGCCAGCAGTTCGGCCCTGGAGTCCTACGAGCAGTACTTC
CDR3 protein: CASSSALESYEQYF

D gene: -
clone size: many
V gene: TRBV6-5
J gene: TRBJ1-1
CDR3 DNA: TGTGCCAGCAGAAAGGACAGAGTACACACTGAAGCTTTCTTT
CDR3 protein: CASRKDRVHTEAFF

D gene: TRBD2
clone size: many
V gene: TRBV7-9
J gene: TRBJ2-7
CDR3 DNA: TGTGCCAGCAGCCTAGCGGGGTCCTCCTACGAGCAGTACTTC
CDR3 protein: CASSLAGSSYEQYF

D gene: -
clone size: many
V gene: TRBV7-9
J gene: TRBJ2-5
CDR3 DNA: TGTGCCAGCAGCGTAAGACAAACGGGACTGGCGGAGACCCAGTACTTC
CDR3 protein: CASSVRQTGLAETQYF